This T cell receptor (beta chain) was captured in a study of T cells in Graves' hyperthyroidism and ophthalmopathy. This clonotype has a handful of counts. Amplification targeted TCR beta CDR3 regions from RNA transcripts. The HTBI set primed first-round TCR CDR3 RT-PCR. TCRdb called the multiplex PCR reads again in MiXCR, with one record for every CDR3 protein. Of about 640,000 distinct CDR3 sequences in the sample, roughly 20% were seen once. Trimming took 2 bases from V and 0 from J, leaving 10 bases between them. This CDR3 is built from 15 residues. Looked up from germline, CDR1 is KGHSH and CDR2 is LQKENI. Diagnostic assessment was based on clinical symptoms, serum thyroxine and TRAb, thyroid ultrasound and orbital computed tomography.

This receptor was taken from a young man with Graves' ophthalmopathy. The sample comprised blood. The chain combines TRBV18 with TRBJ2-5; possible D gene TRBD1, 6 bases. CDR3 amino acids: CASSPSGEDQETQYF. The CDR3 nucleotides are TGTGCCAGCTCACCATCAGGGGAAGACCAAGAGACCCAGTACTTC. Variable domain in full (rest from reference TRBV18 and TRBJ2-5): NAGVMQNPRHLVRRRGQEARLRCSPMKGHSHVYWYRQLPEEGLKFMVYLQKENIIDESGMPKERFSAEFPKEGPSILRIQQVVRGDSAAYFCASSPSGEDQETQYFGPGTRLLVL.